This T cell receptor (beta chain) stems from a study of blood T cell repertoires in COVID-19. Study information: Acute-phase and convalescent COVID-19 samples originated in the United States, Italy and Spain. Sample material is recorded as cDNA or gDNA derived from T cells, B-cell-depleted T cells, or PBMCs.

Per the germline V gene, CDR1 is ENHRY and CDR2 is SYGVKD. The CDR3 contains 15 residues. V shed 10 bases, J shed 0 bases, and the junction held 4 bases outside the gene matches. Original analysis: Quantification of nucleated cells was approximated via reference gene primer amplification. TCRdb keeps only in-frame clones here, not all; method: immunoSEQ multiplex PCR. V and J calls and clone size are copied from that table; D and trimming were computed from the DNA. The repertoire holds around 180,000 clones, 88% seen once, with around a quarter in the top ten. The chain carries TRBV10-3 and TRBJ2-6; TRBD1 matches at 9 bases. Sequences were obtained from peripheral blood. The sequence came from a man aged 55 to 70 with acute or convalescent COVID-19. Here the CDR3 reads CATGQGVSGANVLTF. The DNA for the CDR3 is TGTGCCACGGGACAGGGAGTCTCTGGGGCCAACGTCCTGACTTTC.